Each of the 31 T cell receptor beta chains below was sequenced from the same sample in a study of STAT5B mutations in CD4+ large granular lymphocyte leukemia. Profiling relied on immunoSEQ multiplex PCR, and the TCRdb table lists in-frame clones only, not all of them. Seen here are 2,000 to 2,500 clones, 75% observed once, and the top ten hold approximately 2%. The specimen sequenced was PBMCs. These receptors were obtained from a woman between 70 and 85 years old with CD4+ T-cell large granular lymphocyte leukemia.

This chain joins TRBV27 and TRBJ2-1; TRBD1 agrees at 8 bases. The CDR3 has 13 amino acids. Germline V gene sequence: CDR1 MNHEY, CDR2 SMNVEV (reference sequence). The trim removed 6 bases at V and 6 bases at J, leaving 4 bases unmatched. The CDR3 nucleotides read TGTGCCAGCAGGGAGACAGGGGCCAATGAGCAGTTCTTC. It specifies CASRETGANEQFF.

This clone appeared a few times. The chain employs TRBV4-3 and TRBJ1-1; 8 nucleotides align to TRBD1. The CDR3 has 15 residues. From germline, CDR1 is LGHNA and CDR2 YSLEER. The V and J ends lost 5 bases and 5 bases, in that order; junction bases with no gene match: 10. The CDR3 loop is CASSYGQGTGTEAFF. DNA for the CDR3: TGCGCCAGCAGCTACGGACAGGGAACGGGGACTGAAGCTTTCTTT.

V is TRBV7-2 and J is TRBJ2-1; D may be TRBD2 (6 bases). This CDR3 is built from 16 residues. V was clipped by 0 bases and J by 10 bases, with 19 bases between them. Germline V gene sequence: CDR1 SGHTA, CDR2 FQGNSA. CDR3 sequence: CASSLAPTLTSNEQFF. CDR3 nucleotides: TGTGCCAGCAGCTTAGCGCCCACCCTGACTAGTAACGAGCAGTTCTTC.

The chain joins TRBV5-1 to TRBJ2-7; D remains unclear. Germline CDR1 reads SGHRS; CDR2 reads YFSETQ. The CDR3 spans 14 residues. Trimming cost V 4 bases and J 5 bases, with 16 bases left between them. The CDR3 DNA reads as TGCGCCAGCAGCATATCCGGCTCTGGAAACGAGCAGTACTTC. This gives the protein CASSISGSGNEQYF.

CDR3 coding DNA: TGTGCCTGGCCAACCCGCGTTATAACAAGTCGGGCCAACGTCCTGACTTTC. It specifies CAWPTRVITSRANVLTF. This chain connects TRBV30 to TRBJ2-6, with unresolved D. The germline V and J ends were trimmed by 5 bases and 5 bases, with 22 bases remaining between them. CDR1 GTSNPN and CDR2 SVGIG come from the germline V gene (reference sequence). This CDR3 has 17 amino acids.

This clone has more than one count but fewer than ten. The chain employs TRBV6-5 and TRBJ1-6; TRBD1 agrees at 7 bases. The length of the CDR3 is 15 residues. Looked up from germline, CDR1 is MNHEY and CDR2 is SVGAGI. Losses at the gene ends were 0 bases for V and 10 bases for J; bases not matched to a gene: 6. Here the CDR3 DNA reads TGTGCCAGCAGTTACTCGATAGGGGGCATCTCACCCCTCCACTTT. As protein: CASSYSIGGISPLHF.

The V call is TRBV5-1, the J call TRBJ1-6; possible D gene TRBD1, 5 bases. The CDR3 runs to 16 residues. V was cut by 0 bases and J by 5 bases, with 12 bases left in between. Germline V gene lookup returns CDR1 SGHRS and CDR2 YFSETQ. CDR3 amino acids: CASSLAGPENNSPLHF. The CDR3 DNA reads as TGCGCCAGCAGCTTGGCGGGACCCGAGAATAATTCACCCCTCCACTTT. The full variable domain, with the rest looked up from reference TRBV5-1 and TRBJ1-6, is KAGVTQTPRYLIKTRGQQVTLSCSPISGHRSVSWYQQTPGQGLQFLFEYFSETQRNKGNFPGRFSGRQFSNSRSEMNVSTLELGDSALYLCASSLAGPENNSPLHFGNGTRLTVT.

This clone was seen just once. The chain's CDR3 is CASSPSAAKETQYF. CDR3 nucleotide sequence: TGTGCCAGTAGCCCCTCAGCTGCCAAAGAGACCCAGTACTTC. The chain uses TRBV19 and TRBJ2-5; D not resolved. CDR1 and CDR2 (germline): LNHDA, SQIVND (reference sequence). This CDR3 has 14 amino acids. Trimming removed 6 bases at V and 3 bases at J, with 14 bases between.

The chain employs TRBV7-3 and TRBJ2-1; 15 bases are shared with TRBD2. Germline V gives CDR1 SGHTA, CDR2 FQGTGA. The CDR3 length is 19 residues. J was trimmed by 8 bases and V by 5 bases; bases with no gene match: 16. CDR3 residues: CASSQKGLAGGGPTDEQFF. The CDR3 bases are TGTGCCAGCAGCCAAAAGGGACTAGCGGGAGGAGGGCCTACGGATGAGCAGTTCTTC.

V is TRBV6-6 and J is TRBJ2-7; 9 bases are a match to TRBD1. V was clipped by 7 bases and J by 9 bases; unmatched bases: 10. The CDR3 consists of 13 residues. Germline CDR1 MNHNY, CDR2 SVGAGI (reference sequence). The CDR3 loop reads CASTPGQGTRQYF. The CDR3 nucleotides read TGTGCCAGCACCCCTGGACAGGGGACCCGGCAGTACTTC.

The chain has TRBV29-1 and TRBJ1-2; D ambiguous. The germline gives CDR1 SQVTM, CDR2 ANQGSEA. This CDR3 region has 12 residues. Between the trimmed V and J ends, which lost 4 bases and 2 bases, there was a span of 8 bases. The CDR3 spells CSVVDTNYGYTF. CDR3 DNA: TGCAGCGTTGTAGATACCAACTATGGCTACACCTTC.

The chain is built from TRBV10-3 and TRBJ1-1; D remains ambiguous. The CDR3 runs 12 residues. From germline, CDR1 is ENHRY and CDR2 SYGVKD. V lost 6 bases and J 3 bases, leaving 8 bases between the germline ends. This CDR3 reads CAIRGRDTEAFF. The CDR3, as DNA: TGTGCCATCAGGGGGAGGGACACTGAAGCTTTCTTT.

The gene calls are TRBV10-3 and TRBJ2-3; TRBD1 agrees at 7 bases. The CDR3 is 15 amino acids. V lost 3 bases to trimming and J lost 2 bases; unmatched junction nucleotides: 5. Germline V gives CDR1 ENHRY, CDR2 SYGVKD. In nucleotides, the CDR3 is TGTGCCATCAGTGAACCAGGGACAGACACAGATACGCAGTATTTT. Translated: CAISEPGTDTDTQYF.

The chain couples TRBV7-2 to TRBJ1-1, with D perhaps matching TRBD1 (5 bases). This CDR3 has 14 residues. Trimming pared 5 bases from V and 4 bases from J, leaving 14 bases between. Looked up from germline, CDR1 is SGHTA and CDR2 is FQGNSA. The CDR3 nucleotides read TGTGCCAGCAGCCCCCAGGCAGGGAGCACTGAAGCTTTCTTT. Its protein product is CASSPQAGSTEAFF.

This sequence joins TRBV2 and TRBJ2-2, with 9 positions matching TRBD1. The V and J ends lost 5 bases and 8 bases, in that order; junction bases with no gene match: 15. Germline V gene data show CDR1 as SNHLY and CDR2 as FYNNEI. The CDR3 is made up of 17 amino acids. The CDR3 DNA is TGTGCCAGCAGTAAAACCCAGGACAGGGGCCCCCAAGGGGAGCTGTTTTTT. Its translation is CASSKTQDRGPQGELFF.

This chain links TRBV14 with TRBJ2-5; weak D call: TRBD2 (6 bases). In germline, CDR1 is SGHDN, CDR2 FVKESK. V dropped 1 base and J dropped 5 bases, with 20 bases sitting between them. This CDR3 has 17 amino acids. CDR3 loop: CASSQVFYGSWFETQYF. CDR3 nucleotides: TGTGCCAGCAGCCAAGTCTTTTACGGGAGTTGGTTTGAGACCCAGTACTTC.

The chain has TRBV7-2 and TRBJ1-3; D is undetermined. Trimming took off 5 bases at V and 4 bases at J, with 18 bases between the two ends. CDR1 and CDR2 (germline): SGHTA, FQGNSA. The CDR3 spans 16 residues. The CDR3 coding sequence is TGTGCCAGCAGCAATCTTTCCCTGGGCTCAGGAAACACCATATATTTT. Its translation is CASSNLSLGSGNTIYF.

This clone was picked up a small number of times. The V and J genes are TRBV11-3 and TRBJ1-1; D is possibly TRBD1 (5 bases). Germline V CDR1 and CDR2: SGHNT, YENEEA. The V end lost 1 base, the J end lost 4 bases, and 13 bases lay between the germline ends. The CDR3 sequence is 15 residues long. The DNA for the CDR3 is TGTGCCAGCAGCTTAGGATGGAGGGGCGGCACTGAAGCTTTCTTT. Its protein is CASSLGWRGGTEAFF.

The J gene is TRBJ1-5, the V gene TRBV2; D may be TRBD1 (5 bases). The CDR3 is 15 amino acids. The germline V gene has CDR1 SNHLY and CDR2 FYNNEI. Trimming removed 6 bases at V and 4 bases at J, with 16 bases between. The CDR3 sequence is CASRRDGGGNQPQHF. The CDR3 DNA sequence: TGTGCCAGCAGGAGAGATGGGGGGGGAAATCAGCCCCAGCATTTT.

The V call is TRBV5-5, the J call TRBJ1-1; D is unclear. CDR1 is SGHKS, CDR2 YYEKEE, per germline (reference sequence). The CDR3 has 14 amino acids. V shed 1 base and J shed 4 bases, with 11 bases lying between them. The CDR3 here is CASSLILGSTEAFF. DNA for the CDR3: TGTGCCAGCAGCTTGATTTTAGGGAGCACTGAAGCTTTCTTT.

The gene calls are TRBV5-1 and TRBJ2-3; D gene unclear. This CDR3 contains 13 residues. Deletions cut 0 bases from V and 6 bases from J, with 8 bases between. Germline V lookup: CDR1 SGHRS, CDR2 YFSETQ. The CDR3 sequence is CASSLGEADTQYF. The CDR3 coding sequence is TGCGCCAGCAGCTTGGGCGAAGCGGATACGCAGTATTTT.

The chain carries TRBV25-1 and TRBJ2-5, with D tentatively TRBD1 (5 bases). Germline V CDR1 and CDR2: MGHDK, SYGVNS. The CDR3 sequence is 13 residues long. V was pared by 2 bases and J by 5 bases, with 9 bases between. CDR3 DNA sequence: TGTGCCAGCAGTGAAGGGGCACCGGAGACCCAGTACTTC. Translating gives CASSEGAPETQYF.

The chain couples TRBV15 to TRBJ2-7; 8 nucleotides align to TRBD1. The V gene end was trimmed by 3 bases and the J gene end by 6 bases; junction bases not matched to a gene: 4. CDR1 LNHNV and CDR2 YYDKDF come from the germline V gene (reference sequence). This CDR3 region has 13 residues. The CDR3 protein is CATSRATGAEQYF. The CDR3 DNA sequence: TGTGCCACCAGCAGGGCGACAGGGGCCGAGCAGTACTTC.

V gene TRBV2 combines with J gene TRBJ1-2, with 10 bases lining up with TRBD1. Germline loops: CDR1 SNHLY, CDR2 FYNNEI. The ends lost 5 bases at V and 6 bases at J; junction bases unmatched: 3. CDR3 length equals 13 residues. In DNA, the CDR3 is TGTGCCAGCAGTTCGACAGGGGGCGATGGCTACACCTTC. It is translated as CASSSTGGDGYTF. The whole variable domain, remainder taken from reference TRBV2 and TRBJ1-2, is EPEVTQTPSHQVTQMGQEVILRCVPISNHLYFYWYRQILGQKVEFLVSFYNNEISEKSEIFDDQFSVERPDGSNFTLKIRSTKLEDSAMYFCASSSTGGDGYTFGSGTRLTVV.

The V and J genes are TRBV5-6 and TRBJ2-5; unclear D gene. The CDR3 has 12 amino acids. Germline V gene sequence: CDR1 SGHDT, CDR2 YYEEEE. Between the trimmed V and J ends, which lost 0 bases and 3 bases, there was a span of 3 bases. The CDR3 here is CASSLAKETQYF. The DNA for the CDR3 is TGTGCCAGCAGCTTGGCTAAAGAGACCCAGTACTTC.

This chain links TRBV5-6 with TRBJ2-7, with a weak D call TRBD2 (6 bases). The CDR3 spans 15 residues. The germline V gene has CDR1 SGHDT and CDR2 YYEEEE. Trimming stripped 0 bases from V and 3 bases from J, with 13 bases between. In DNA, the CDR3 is TGTGCCAGCAGCTTGGCCGGGACTGGTGTCTACGAGCAGTACTTC. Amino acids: CASSLAGTGVYEQYF.

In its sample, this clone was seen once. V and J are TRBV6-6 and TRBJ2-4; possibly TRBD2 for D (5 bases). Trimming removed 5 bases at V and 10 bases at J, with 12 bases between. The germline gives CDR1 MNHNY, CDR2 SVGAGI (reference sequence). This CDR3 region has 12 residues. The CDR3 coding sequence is TGTGCCAGCAGTCCGAGGGCCCCTATTCAGTACTTC. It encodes CASSPRAPIQYF.

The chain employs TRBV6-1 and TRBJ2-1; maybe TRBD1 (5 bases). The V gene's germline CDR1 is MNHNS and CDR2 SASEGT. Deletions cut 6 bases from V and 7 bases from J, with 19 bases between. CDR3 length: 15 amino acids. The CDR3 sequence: CASSSFSGYQNEQFF. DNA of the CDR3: TGTGCCAGCAGCTCCTTTTCAGGGTATCAGAATGAGCAGTTCTTC.

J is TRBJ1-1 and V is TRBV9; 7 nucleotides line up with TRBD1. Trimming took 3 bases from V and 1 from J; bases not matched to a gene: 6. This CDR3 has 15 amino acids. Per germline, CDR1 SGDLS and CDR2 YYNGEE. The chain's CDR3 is CASSETGSRNTEAFF. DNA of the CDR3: TGTGCCAGCAGCGAGACAGGGTCGAGGAACACTGAAGCTTTCTTT.

The CDR3 sequence: CASGAGGNYGYTF. The CDR3 nucleotides read TGCGCCAGCGGCGCCGGGGGAAACTATGGCTACACCTTC. The chain uses TRBV5-1 and TRBJ1-2; perhaps TRBD1 as D (5 bases). The CDR3 contains 13 residues. Trimming took off 7 bases at V and 2 bases at J, with 12 bases between the two ends. Germline loops: CDR1 SGHRS, CDR2 YFSETQ.

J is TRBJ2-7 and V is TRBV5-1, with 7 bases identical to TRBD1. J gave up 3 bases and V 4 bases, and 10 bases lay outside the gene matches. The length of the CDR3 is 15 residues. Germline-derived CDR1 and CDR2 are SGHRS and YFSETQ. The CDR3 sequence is CASSPSDRAYYEQYF. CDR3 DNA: TGCGCCAGCAGCCCCTCCGACAGGGCCTACTACGAGCAGTACTTC.